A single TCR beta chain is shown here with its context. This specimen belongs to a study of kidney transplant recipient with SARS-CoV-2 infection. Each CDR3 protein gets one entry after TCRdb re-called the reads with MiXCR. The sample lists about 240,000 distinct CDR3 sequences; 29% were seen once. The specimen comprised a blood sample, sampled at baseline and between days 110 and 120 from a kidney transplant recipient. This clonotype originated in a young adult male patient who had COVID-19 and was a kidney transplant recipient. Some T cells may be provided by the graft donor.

CDR3 coding DNA: TGTGCCAGCAGTAAGGGAGACTCTATGCGAAAGACCTATGGCTACACCTTC. Translated: CASSKGDSMRKTYGYTF. This chain uses TRBV6-1 with TRBJ1-2; the D is unclear. The germline CDR1 and CDR2 sequences are MNHNS and SASEGT. Trimming pared 5 bases from V and 4 bases from J, leaving 23 bases between. This CDR3 is 17 amino acids long.